This passage covers 26 T cell receptor beta chains from one sample sequenced in a study of T cells after yellow fever vaccination. Via MiXCR, TCRdb re-called the 5' RACE reads, giving one row per CDR3 protein. The sample consists of more than 3,500 distinct CDR3 sequences, roughly 8% of them appearing once. The sequences come from PBMCs, either bulk or a sorted T-cell subset (CD4+, CD8+, memory, or dextramer-sorted; not recorded which), collected about 41 days after the first yellow fever vaccination. These receptors were collected from a man in his late teens or twenties who received the YFV17D yellow fever vaccine.

The table lists this clonotype with many counts. The chain couples TRBV12-3 or TRBV12-4 to TRBJ2-1, with D possibly matching TRBD2 (6 bases). Trimming removed 5 bases at V and 0 bases at J, with 8 bases between. CDR3 length equals 14 residues. CDR3 in DNA: TGTGCCAGCAGTCGGGGGTACTCCTACAATGAGCAGTTCTTC. Residues: CASSRGYSYNEQFF.

This clonotype has a count of ten or more. V gene TRBV12-5 combines with J gene TRBJ2-7; D ambiguous. Trimming shortened V by 5 bases and J by 0 bases, and 8 bases separated the two germline ends. From germline, CDR1 is LGHNT and CDR2 FRNRAP. The CDR3 has 13 amino acids. CDR3 protein: CASGLQSSYEQYF. CDR3 coding DNA: TGTGCTAGTGGTCTACAGAGCTCCTACGAGCAGTACTTC.

This clonotype was observed at least ten times. This chain links TRBV2 with TRBJ2-2; 7 bases line up with TRBD1. Per germline, CDR1 SNHLY and CDR2 FYNNEI. The CDR3 runs to 15 residues. The J segment lost 5 bases and the V segment lost 9 bases, leaving 12 bases of the junction unmatched. The CDR3 nucleotides read TGTGCCAGTAAGCCCTGGACAGGCTTAACCGGGGAGCTGTTTTTT. Protein sequence: CASKPWTGLTGELFF.

As to this clonotype: A much bigger clone sits one base away, suggesting this may be a read error. V and J are TRBV20-1 and TRBJ2-1, with 9 bases identical to TRBD2. The CDR3 sequence is 16 residues long. CDR1 DFQATT and CDR2 SNEGSKA come from the germline V gene (reference sequence). Here the CDR3 reads CTASPYPLAGTNEQFF. The CDR3 nucleotides read TGCACTGCTAGTCCTTACCCTCTAGCGGGGACCAATGAGCAGTTCTTC.

This clonotype was counted many times. This chain links TRBV10-3 with TRBJ1-1, with D unresolved. CDR1 is ENHRY, CDR2 SYGVKD, per germline. Trimming cost V 4 bases and J 2 bases, with 2 bases left between them. The CDR3 totals 11 residues. The CDR3 DNA reads TGTGCCATCAGTGGAAACACTGAAGCTTTCTTT. This sequence encodes CAISGNTEAFF.

This clonotype showed up many times. V gene TRBV10-3 combines with J gene TRBJ1-1; 9 bases agree with TRBD1. Germline values: CDR1 ENHRY, CDR2 SYGVKD. The length of the CDR3 is 15 residues. V lost 5 bases to trimming and J lost 7 bases; unmatched junction nucleotides: 11. The CDR3 is CAISPDRGKQGEAFF. CDR3 nucleotides: TGTGCCATCAGTCCCGACAGGGGGAAGCAAGGTGAAGCTTTCTTT.

The CDR3 DNA is TGTACCATCAGTTTAGAGTTCGGTGGGAGACTCATGAACAATGAGCAGTTCTTC. Translated: CTISLEFGGRLMNNEQFF. The chain has TRBV12-3 or TRBV12-4 and TRBJ2-1, with a possible D match to TRBD2 (5 bases). This CDR3 contains 18 residues.

By share, this clonotype ranks as medium-sized. This sequence joins TRBV5-1 and TRBJ1-2; 9 positions match TRBD1. CDR1 is SGHRS and CDR2 is YFSETQ in the germline V gene. The CDR3 runs to 16 residues. The ends lost 0 bases at V and 1 base at J; junction bases unmatched: 4. This chain's CDR3 is CASSLGWTGVNYGYTF. In DNA form, the CDR3 reads TGCGCCAGCAGCTTGGGCTGGACAGGGGTTAACTATGGCTACACCTTC.

The chain is built from TRBV5-8 and TRBJ2-4; D remains unclear. Per germline, CDR1 SGHTS and CDR2 YDEGEE. The CDR3 spans 13 residues. V lost 6 bases, J lost 3 bases, and 10 bases lay in between. The CDR3 reads CASKWQYKNIQYF. The DNA for the CDR3 is TGTGCCAGCAAATGGCAGTACAAAAACATTCAGTACTTC.

The chain combines TRBV18 with TRBJ1-1; D possibly corresponds to TRBD1 (5 bases). The germline CDR1 and CDR2 sequences are KGHSH and LQKENI. The CDR3 length is 14 residues. V was shortened by 6 bases and J by 1 base, with 12 bases between the two germline ends. The CDR3 loop is CASSPQGSNTEAFF. CDR3 DNA: TGTGCCAGCTCCCCTCAGGGTTCGAACACTGAAGCTTTCTTT.

The table lists this clonotype with many counts. The chain uses TRBV27 and TRBJ2-3, with D possibly matching TRBD2 (6 bases). The CDR3 runs 14 residues. Trimming removed 6 bases at V and 6 bases at J, with 16 bases between. Looked up from germline, CDR1 is MNHEY and CDR2 is SMNVEV (reference sequence). The CDR3 nucleotides are TGTGCCAGCAGCCCCGGGAGCTGGGCGGATACGCAGTATTTT. Protein sequence: CASSPGSWADTQYF.

The rearrangement links TRBV5-6 to TRBJ2-1, with D perhaps TRBD2 (6 bases). Trimming removed 7 bases at V and 6 bases at J, with 17 bases between. The germline V gene has CDR1 SGHDT and CDR2 YYEEEE. The CDR3 spans 14 residues. The CDR3 spells CASGPGGLRNEQFF. The CDR3 DNA is TGTGCCAGCGGCCCCGGGGGACTGCGCAATGAGCAGTTCTTC.

This clonotype was detected ten times or more. The V and J genes are TRBV3-1 and TRBJ2-5; D is unresolved. V was cut by 2 bases and J by 0 bases, with 10 bases left in between. The germline CDR1 and CDR2 sequences are LGHDT and YNNKEL (reference sequence). The CDR3 loop spans 15 amino acids. The CDR3 sequence is CASSQTRHDQETQYF. The CDR3, as DNA: TGTGCCAGCAGCCAAACCAGACACGACCAAGAGACCCAGTACTTC.

This clonotype occurred many times. The chain combines TRBV5-1 with TRBJ1-2; unclear D gene. Germline-derived CDR1 and CDR2 are SGHRS and YFSETQ. Trimming took 0 bases from V and 6 from J, leaving 9 bases between them. The CDR3 has 13 amino acids. CDR3 sequence: CASSLGQNNGYTF. CDR3 DNA: TGCGCCAGCAGCTTGGGGCAGAACAATGGCTACACCTTC. The complete variable domain, with remaining parts taken from reference TRBV5-1 and TRBJ1-2, reads KAGVTQTPRYLIKTRGQQVTLSCSPISGHRSVSWYQQTPGQGLQFLFEYFSETQRNKGNFPGRFSGRQFSNSRSEMNVSTLELGDSALYLCASSLGQNNGYTFGSGTRLTVV.

This clonotype was detected many times. V and J are TRBV27 and TRBJ2-2, with D tentatively TRBD1 or TRBD2 (6 bases each). Germline V gene lookup returns CDR1 MNHEY and CDR2 SMNVEV (reference sequence). The CDR3 has 17 amino acids. Trimming shortened V by 5 bases and J by 5 bases, and 21 bases separated the two germline ends. CDR3 nucleotide sequence: TGTGCCAGCAGTGTGCTTGAGCACAGGGCGGGGACCGGGGAGCTGTTTTTT. Protein: CASSVLEHRAGTGELFF.

As concerns this clonotype: A read error may be the cause here, since a much bigger clone is one base away. V is TRBV20-1 and J is TRBJ2-7; weak D call: TRBD2 (5 bases). CDR3 length: 12 residues. CDR1 is DFQATT and CDR2 is SNEGSKA in the germline V gene (reference sequence). Trimming removed 5 bases at V and 1 base at J, with 9 bases between. CDR3 sequence reads: CSARTGSYEQYV. CDR3 DNA sequence: TGCAGTGCTCGAACGGGGTCCTACGAGCAGTACGTC.

This clonotype was detected only once. The chain uses TRBV30 and TRBJ2-1; possibly TRBD2 for D (6 bases). The CDR3 extends over 14 amino acids. From germline, CDR1 is GTSNPN and CDR2 SVGIG (reference sequence). Trimming removed 8 bases at V and 5 bases at J, with 19 bases between. CDR3 coding DNA: TGTGCCATGGGCCCCGAGGGACTGCACAATGAGCAGTTCTTC. As protein: CAMGPEGLHNEQFF.

This clonotype was observed at least ten times. This chain connects TRBV20-1 to TRBJ2-3; 14 positions agree with TRBD2. Per germline, CDR1 DFQATT and CDR2 SNEGSKA (reference sequence). V shed 6 bases and J 5 bases; nucleotides not matched to a gene: 4. The CDR3 covers 14 residues. In DNA form, the CDR3 reads TGCAGTGCAAGACTAGCGGGGGGGCTAGATACGCAGTATTTT. This codes for CSARLAGGLDTQYF.

There are many counts of this clonotype. The CDR3 loop reads CASSLAADYLPINYGYTF. CDR3 coding DNA: TGTGCCAGCAGCTTGGCCGCAGACTACTTGCCTATTAACTATGGCTACACCTTC. V and J are TRBV5-6 and TRBJ1-2; D unclear. V dropped 0 bases and J dropped 1 base, with 19 bases sitting between them. Germline V gives CDR1 SGHDT, CDR2 YYEEEE. CDR3 size: 18 residues.

This clonotype is labeled as medium-sized. CDR3 residues: CASSETPGQGSGELFF. The CDR3 DNA is TGTGCCAGCAGCGAAACCCCCGGACAGGGATCCGGGGAGCTGTTTTTT. V gene TRBV6-4 combines with J gene TRBJ2-2; 8 bases align to TRBD1. The ends lost 6 bases at V and 6 bases at J; junction bases unmatched: 12. The CDR3 length is 16 residues. Germline V gene lookup returns CDR1 MRHNA and CDR2 SNTAGT.

In this sample, this clonotype turned up many times. The V call is TRBV20-1, the J call TRBJ2-1, with D possibly matching TRBD1 (5 bases). Germline assignment: CDR1 DFQATT and CDR2 SNEGSKA (reference sequence). The CDR3 is made up of 10 amino acids. Written as DNA, the CDR3 is TGCAGGACAAGGGGCAATGAGCAGTTCTTC. It codes for CRTRGNEQFF.

The chain links TRBV11-2 to TRBJ2-1; D not certain. Between the trimmed V and J ends, which lost 4 bases and 0 bases, there was a span of 19 bases. Germline-derived CDR1 and CDR2 are SGHAT and FQNNGV. The CDR3 runs 18 residues. The CDR3 is CASSSWPADVPSYNEQFF. The CDR3 DNA reads as TGTGCCAGCAGCTCTTGGCCGGCCGACGTACCCTCCTACAATGAGCAGTTCTTC.

This clonotype was seen at least ten times. The chain recombines TRBV6-5 with TRBJ1-6; weak D call: TRBD1 (5 bases). Germline V lookup: CDR1 MNHEY, CDR2 SVGAGI. The CDR3 contains 15 residues. V was cut by 4 bases and J by 8 bases, with 15 bases left in between. The DNA for the CDR3 is TGTGCCAGCAGTTTAAACGGGGGAAGAGATTCACCCCTCCACTTT. As protein: CASSLNGGRDSPLHF.

To note about this clonotype: A much bigger clone sits one base away, suggesting this may be a read error. V and J are TRBV5-1 and TRBJ1-2; no reliable D call. The CDR3 is 15 amino acids. Looked up from germline, CDR1 is SGHRS and CDR2 is YFSETQ. DNA of the CDR3: TGCGTCAGCAGCTTGGGAGATTCCCGTAACTATGGCTACACCTTC. Protein sequence: CVSSLGDSRNYGYTF.

In its sample, this clonotype was seen many times. This chain connects TRBV24-1 to TRBJ1-5; 11 nucleotides line up with TRBD1. This CDR3 contains 15 residues. Germline loops: CDR1 KGHDR, CDR2 SFDVKD. The trim removed 7 bases at V and 3 bases at J, leaving 4 bases unmatched. CDR3 amino acids: CATSLGQGDNQPQHF. CDR3 nucleotides: TGTGCCACCAGCTTGGGACAGGGGGACAATCAGCCCCAGCATTTT.

Many counts were recorded for this clonotype. The chain employs TRBV5-1 and TRBJ2-1; D remains unclear. The CDR3 sequence is 14 residues long. In germline, CDR1 is SGHRS, CDR2 YFSETQ. The germline V and J ends were trimmed by 4 bases and 2 bases, with 10 bases remaining between them. CDR3 DNA: TGCGCCAGCAGCGCAGGCAGACCCTACAATGAGCAGTTCTTC. The encoded protein is CASSAGRPYNEQFF.